The next 18 T cell receptor beta chains were all read from a single sample in a study of vaccination and CD4 T cells after COVID-19. This sample's time point: late sampling 161 to 241 days after vaccination in a few convalescent patients. MiXCR, applied by TCRdb to the PCR reads, yields one record per CDR3 protein. The sample contains about 28,000 distinct CDR3 sequences, under 65% of which appear only once. Material: CD4+ T cells from blood, obtained about 7 months after SARS-CoV-2 vaccination. These receptors were collected from a human donor who had recovered from COVID-19.

This clonotype was observed a handful of times. An end of the junction differs from the germline gene, which may be a read error. CDR3 region: CASSLPPRPNEPQHF. For the CDR3, the DNA is TGTGCCAGTAGTCTCCCTCCAAGGCCCAATGAGCCCCAGCATTTT. V is TRBV19 and J is TRBJ1-5; D is uncertain. The CDR3 covers 15 residues. Germline CDR1 reads LNHDA; CDR2 reads SQIVND (reference sequence).

In this sample, this clonotype turned up a few times. The chain joins TRBV20-1 to TRBJ2-3; 9 bases fit TRBD2. Germline CDR1 is DFQATT and CDR2 is SNEGSKA (reference sequence). V lost 2 bases to trimming and J lost 4 bases; unmatched junction nucleotides: 4. This CDR3 region has 14 residues. Here the CDR3 DNA reads TGCAGTGCTAGAAAGGTAGCGGGAGCAGATACGCAGTATTTT. Residues: CSARKVAGADTQYF.

The table lists this clonotype with a few counts. V is TRBV27 and J is TRBJ2-1, with 9 bases aligning to TRBD2. The CDR3 has 15 residues. Germline loops: CDR1 MNHEY, CDR2 SMNVEV (reference sequence). V was clipped by 5 bases and J by 4 bases; unmatched bases: 6. The CDR3 here is CASSKTSGVYNEQFF. The CDR3 region has the DNA TGTGCCAGCAGTAAGACTAGCGGAGTGTACAATGAGCAGTTCTTC.

The rearrangement uses TRBV20-1 and TRBJ2-3; 10 bases match TRBD2. This CDR3 comprises 17 residues. Losses at the gene ends were 1 base for V and 2 bases for J; bases not matched to a gene: 9. Germline loops: CDR1 DFQATT, CDR2 SNEGSKA (reference sequence). The CDR3 region has the DNA TGCAGTGCTAGAGGGGGCTCTAGCGGGAGATTCACAGATACGCAGTATTTT. Protein product: CSARGGSSGRFTDTQYF.

The V call is TRBV6-1, the J call TRBJ2-7; 7 bases are a match to TRBD1. Unmatched junction bases numbered 10, after V lost 5 bases and J lost 3 bases. The CDR3 runs 15 residues. Germline CDR1 and CDR2: MNHNS and SASEGT. The CDR3 DNA sequence: TGTGCCAGCAGTATACAGGGGTCTGCCTACTACGAGCAGTACTTC. This sequence encodes CASSIQGSAYYEQYF.

The J gene is TRBJ2-7, the V gene TRBV20-1; 9 bases are shared with TRBD2. J was trimmed by 6 bases and V by 0 bases; bases with no gene match: 6. Germline V lookup: CDR1 DFQATT, CDR2 SNEGSKA (reference sequence). The CDR3 contains 14 residues. The CDR3: CSARDTSGFGEQYF. The CDR3 bases are TGCAGTGCTAGAGATACTAGCGGGTTTGGCGAGCAGTACTTC.

The chain joins TRBV5-1 to TRBJ2-7; D uncertain. From germline, CDR1 is SGHRS and CDR2 YFSETQ. The CDR3 loop spans 13 amino acids. The V and J ends lost 1 base and 2 bases respectively, with 7 bases between them. The CDR3 reads CASSLTDTYEQYF. The CDR3, as DNA: TGCGCCAGCAGCTTGACAGACACCTACGAGCAGTACTTC.

The genes are TRBV27 and TRBJ2-6; D tentatively reads TRBD1 or TRBD2 (5 bases each). V was clipped by 6 bases and J by 5 bases, with 8 bases between them. Germline V gene sequence: CDR1 MNHEY, CDR2 SMNVEV (reference sequence). The CDR3 spans 13 residues. The CDR3 sequence is CASRRDRANVLTF. The CDR3, as DNA: TGTGCCAGCAGAAGGGACCGGGCCAACGTCCTGACTTTC.

The chain has TRBV7-9 and TRBJ1-5; 8 bases map to TRBD1. The CDR3 covers 14 residues. Trimming cost V 3 bases and J 5 bases; bases outside gene matches: 3. Germline lookup yields CDR1 SEHNR and CDR2 FQNEAQ (reference sequence). The CDR3 DNA sequence: TGTGCCAGCAGCTTCTCACAGGGGGATCAGCCCCAGCATTTT. Translating it yields CASSFSQGDQPQHF.

This rearrangement joins TRBV19 to TRBJ1-1; D is undetermined. The CDR3 covers 17 residues. In germline, CDR1 is LNHDA, CDR2 SQIVND (reference sequence). The germline V and J ends were trimmed by 3 bases and 5 bases, with 22 bases remaining between them. In DNA, the CDR3 is TGTGCCAGTAGTATGGGTGGGATGGGCCGTTGGCGGACTGAAGCTTTCTTT. Protein sequence: CASSMGGMGRWRTEAFF.

This clonotype was seen only once. The genes are TRBV5-4 and TRBJ2-1; possibly TRBD1 for D (6 bases). Trimming took 7 bases from V and 8 from J, leaving 16 bases between them. Germline CDR1 is SGHNT and CDR2 is YYREEE (reference sequence). CDR3 length: 13 amino acids. The CDR3 spells CASFIQGADEQFF. The CDR3 bases are TGTGCCAGCTTCATACAGGGTGCCGATGAGCAGTTCTTC.

The table lists this clonotype with a few counts. The chain links TRBV7-6 to TRBJ2-5, with a tentative D call TRBD2 (5 bases). There are 13 residues in the CDR3. Trimming pared 3 bases from V and 4 bases from J, leaving 9 bases between. Per germline, CDR1 SGHVS and CDR2 FNYEAQ. This CDR3 is CASSFRGGETQYF. The CDR3 nucleotides are TGTGCCAGCAGCTTTCGGGGTGGAGAGACCCAGTACTTC.

This chain joins TRBV6-2 or TRBV6-3 and TRBJ2-3; no firm D call. V lost 5 bases and J lost 0, with 12 bases in between. This CDR3 comprises 15 residues. CDR1 is MNHEY and CDR2 is SVGEGT in the germline V gene. CDR3 in DNA: TGTGCCAGCAGTACCCCTATACTTAGCACAGATACGCAGTATTTT. This sequence encodes CASSTPILSTDTQYF.

CDR3 nucleotides: TGTGCCAGCAGTTACGTAGCGGGAGGGCGGACGCAGTATTTT. It translates to CASSYVAGGRTQYF. The chain employs TRBV6-2 or TRBV6-3 and TRBJ2-3; 11 positions agree with TRBD2. CDR3 size: 14 residues. The germline CDR1 and CDR2 sequences are MNHEY and SVGEGT. The V gene end was trimmed by 2 bases and the J gene end by 9 bases; junction bases not matched to a gene: 4.

V and J are TRBV7-2 and TRBJ2-5; the match to TRBD1 covers 9 bases. This CDR3 comprises 14 residues. Trimming at V came to 5 bases and at J to 3 bases, leaving 4 bases not matched to a gene. CDR1 is SGHTA and CDR2 is FQGNSA in the germline V gene. Here the CDR3 reads CASSPRTGEETQYF. CDR3 sequence (DNA): TGTGCCAGCAGCCCACGGACAGGGGAAGAGACCCAGTACTTC.

The chain employs TRBV20-1 and TRBJ2-3; 8 bases match TRBD2. The CDR3 is 15 amino acids. Trimming took 5 bases from V and 8 from J; bases not matched to a gene: 15. Germline values: CDR1 DFQATT, CDR2 SNEGSKA (reference sequence). The CDR3 DNA sequence: TGCAGTGCTGCCCCATCTGCGGGAGGTACTTCTACGCAGTATTTT. Residues: CSAAPSAGGTSTQYF.

This clonotype was counted a few times. V is TRBV7-6 and J is TRBJ2-1; TRBD2 matches 8 bases. Germline V gene data show CDR1 as SGHVS and CDR2 as FNYEAQ. The V gene end was trimmed by 5 bases and the J gene end by 4 bases; junction bases not matched to a gene: 7. The CDR3 totals 15 residues. The DNA for the CDR3 is TGTGCCAGCAGCAAAACTAGCGGAACATACAATGAGCAGTTCTTC. As protein: CASSKTSGTYNEQFF.

V usage is TRBV6-1 and J usage is TRBJ2-5; D is perhaps TRBD1 or TRBD2 (5 bases each). The V gene's germline CDR1 is MNHNS and CDR2 SASEGT. The CDR3 runs 14 residues. The V end lost 7 bases, the J end lost 5 bases, and 17 bases lay between the germline ends. CDR3 region: CASTRGAVRETQYF. The CDR3, as DNA: TGTGCCAGCACCCGAGGGGCAGTGAGGGAGACCCAGTACTTC.